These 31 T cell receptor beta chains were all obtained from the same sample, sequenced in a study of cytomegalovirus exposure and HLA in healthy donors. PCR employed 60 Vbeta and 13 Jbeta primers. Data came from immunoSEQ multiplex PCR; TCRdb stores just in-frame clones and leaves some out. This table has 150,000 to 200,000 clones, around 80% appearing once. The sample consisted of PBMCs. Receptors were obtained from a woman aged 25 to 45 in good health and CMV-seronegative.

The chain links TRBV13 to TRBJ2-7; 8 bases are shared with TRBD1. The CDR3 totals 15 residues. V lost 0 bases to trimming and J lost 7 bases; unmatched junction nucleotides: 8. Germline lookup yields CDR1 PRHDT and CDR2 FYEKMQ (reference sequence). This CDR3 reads CASSLGRQGAREQYF. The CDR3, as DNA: TGTGCCAGCAGCTTAGGCCGTCAGGGGGCACGAGAGCAGTACTTC.

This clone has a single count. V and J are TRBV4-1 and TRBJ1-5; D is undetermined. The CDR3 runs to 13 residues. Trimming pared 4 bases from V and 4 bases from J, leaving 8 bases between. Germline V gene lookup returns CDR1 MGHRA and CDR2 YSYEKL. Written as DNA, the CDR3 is TGCGCCAGCAGCCCGCTAACGAATCAGCCCCAGCATTTT. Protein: CASSPLTNQPQHF.

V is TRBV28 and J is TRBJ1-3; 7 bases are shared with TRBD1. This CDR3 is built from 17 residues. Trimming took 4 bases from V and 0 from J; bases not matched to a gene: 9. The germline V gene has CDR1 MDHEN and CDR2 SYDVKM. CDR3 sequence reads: CASSSPAGGSSGNTIYF. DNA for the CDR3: TGTGCCAGCAGTTCCCCCGCAGGGGGGAGCTCTGGAAACACCATATATTTT.

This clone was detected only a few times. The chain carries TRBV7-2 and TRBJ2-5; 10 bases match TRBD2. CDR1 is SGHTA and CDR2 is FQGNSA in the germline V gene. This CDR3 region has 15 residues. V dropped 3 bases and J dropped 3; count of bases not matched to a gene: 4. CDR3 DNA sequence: TGTGCCAGCAGCTTTGGACTAGCGGAGAAAGAGACCCAGTACTTC. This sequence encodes CASSFGLAEKETQYF.

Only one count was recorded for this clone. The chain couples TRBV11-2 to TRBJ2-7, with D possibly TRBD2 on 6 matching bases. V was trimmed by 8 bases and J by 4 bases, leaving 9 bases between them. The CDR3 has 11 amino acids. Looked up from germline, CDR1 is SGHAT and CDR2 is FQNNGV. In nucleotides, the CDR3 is TGTGCCAGCGGGGGGTTATACGAGCAGTACTTC. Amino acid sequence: CASGGLYEQYF.

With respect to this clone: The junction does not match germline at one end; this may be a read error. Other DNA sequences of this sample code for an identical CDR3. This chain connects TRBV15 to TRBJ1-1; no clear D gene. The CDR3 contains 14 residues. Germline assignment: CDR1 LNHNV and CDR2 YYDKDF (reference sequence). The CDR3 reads CATTVSFRNTEAFF. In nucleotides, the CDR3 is TGTGCCACCACGGTTAGCTTTCGGAACACTGAGGCTTTCTTT. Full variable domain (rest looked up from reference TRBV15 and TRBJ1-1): DAMVIQNPRYQVTQFGKPVTLSCSQTLNHNVMYWYQQKSSQAPKLLFHYYDKDFNNEADTPDNFQSRRPNTSFCFLDIRSPGLGDTAMYLCATTVSFRNTEAFFGQGTRLTVV.

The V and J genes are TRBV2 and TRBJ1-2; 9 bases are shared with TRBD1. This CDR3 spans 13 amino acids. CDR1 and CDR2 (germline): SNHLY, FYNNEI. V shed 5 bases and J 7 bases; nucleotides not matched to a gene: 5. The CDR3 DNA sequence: TGTGCCAGCAGTATTCGGACAGGGGCTGGCTACACCTTC. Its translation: CASSIRTGAGYTF.

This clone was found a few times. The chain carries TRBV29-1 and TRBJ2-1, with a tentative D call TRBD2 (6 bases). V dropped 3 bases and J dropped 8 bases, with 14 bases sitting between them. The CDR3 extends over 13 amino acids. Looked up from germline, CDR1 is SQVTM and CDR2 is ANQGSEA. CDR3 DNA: TGCAGCGTTGAGGCTCGGGGGTCGGATGAGCAGTTCTTC. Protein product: CSVEARGSDEQFF.

The CDR3 DNA is TGTGCCAGCAGCTTGGACAGGGCGAATCAGCCCCAGCATTTT. As protein: CASSLDRANQPQHF. The V and J genes are TRBV5-4 and TRBJ1-5; D might be TRBD1 (6 bases). The CDR3 covers 14 residues. V lost 0 bases and J 4 bases, leaving 8 bases between the germline ends. Looked up from germline, CDR1 is SGHNT and CDR2 is YYREEE (reference sequence).

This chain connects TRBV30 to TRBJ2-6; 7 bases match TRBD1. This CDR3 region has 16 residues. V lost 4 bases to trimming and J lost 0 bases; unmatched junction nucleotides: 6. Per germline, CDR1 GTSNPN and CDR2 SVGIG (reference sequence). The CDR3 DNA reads TGTGCCTGGAAGCGGACAGGCCACTCTGGGGCCAACGTCCTGACTTTC. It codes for CAWKRTGHSGANVLTF.

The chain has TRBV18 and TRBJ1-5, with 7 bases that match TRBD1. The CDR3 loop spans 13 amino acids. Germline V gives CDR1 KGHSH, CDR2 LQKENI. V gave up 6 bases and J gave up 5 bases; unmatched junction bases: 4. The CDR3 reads CASSGTADQPQHF. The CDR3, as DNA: TGTGCCAGCTCCGGGACAGCCGATCAGCCCCAGCATTTT.

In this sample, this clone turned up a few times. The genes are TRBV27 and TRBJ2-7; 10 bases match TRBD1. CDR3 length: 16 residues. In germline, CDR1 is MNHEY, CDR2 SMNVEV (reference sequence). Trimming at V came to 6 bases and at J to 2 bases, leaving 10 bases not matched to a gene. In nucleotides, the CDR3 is TGTGCCAGCAGGCTAAGGGAGGACAGGGGGGCCTACGAGCAGTACTTC. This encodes CASRLREDRGAYEQYF.

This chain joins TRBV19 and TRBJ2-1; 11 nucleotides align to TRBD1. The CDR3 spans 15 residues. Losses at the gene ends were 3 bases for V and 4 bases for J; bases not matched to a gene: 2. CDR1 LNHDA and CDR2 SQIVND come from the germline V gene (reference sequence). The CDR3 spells CASSIGQGAYNEQFF. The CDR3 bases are TGTGCCAGTAGTATTGGACAGGGGGCGTACAATGAGCAGTTCTTC.

CDR3 in DNA: TGTGCCAGCTCCAGACAGGAGATAACGAACACCGGGGAGCTGTTTTTT. Amino acids: CASSRQEITNTGELFF. The V and J genes are TRBV18 and TRBJ2-2; tentatively, D is TRBD1 (6 bases). The CDR3 runs to 16 residues. The V and J ends lost 6 bases and 0 bases respectively, with 14 bases between them. Germline V gene lookup returns CDR1 KGHSH and CDR2 LQKENI.

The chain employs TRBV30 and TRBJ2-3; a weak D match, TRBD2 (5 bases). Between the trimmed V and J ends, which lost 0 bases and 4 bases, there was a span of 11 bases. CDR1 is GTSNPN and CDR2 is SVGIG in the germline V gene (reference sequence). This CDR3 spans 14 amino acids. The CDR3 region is CAWSVGGSADTQYF. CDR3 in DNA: TGTGCCTGGAGTGTAGGAGGTTCCGCAGATACGCAGTATTTT.

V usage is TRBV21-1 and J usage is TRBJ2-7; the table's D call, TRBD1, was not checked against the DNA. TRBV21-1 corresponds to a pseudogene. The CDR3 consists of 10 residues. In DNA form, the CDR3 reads TGTGCCAGCAGACAGGGTGAGCAGTACTTC. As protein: CASRQGEQYF.

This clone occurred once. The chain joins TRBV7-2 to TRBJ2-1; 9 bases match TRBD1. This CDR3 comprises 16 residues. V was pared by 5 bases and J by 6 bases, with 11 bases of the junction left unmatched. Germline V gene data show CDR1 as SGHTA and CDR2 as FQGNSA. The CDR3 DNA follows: TGTGCCAGCAGCCAAGGGGGACAGGGTTCGGGCAATGAGCAGTTCTTC. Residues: CASSQGGQGSGNEQFF.

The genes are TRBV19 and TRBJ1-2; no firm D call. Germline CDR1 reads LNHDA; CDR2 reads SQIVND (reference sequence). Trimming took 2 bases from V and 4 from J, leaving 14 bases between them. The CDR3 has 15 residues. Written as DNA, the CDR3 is TGTGCCAGTAGTATAATAGAACGGTTAACCTATGGCTACACCTTC. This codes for CASSIIERLTYGYTF.

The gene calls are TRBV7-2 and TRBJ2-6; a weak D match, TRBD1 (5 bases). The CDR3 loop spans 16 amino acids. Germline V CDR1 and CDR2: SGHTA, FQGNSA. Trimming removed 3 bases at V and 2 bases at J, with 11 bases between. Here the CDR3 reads CASSFSGYTGANVLTF. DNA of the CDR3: TGTGCCAGCAGCTTCTCAGGGTACACTGGGGCCAACGTCCTGACTTTC.

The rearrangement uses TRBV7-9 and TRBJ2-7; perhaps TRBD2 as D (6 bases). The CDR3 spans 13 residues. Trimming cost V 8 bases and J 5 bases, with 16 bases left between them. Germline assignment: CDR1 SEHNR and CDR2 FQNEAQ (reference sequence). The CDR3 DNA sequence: TGTGCCAGCGGTGCGGCGGGGTTAAACGAGCAGTACTTC. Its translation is CASGAAGLNEQYF.

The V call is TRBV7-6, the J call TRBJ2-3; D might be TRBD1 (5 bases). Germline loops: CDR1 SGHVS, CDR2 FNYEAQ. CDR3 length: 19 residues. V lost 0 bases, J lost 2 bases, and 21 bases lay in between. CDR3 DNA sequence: TGTGCCAGCAGCTTAGCGTTATGGGGCAGCTCGAGGTCCACAGATACGCAGTATTTT. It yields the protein CASSLALWGSSRSTDTQYF. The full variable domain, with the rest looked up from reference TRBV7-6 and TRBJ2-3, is GAGVSQSPRYKVTKRGQDVALRCDPISGHVSLYWYRQALGQGPEFLTYFNYEAQQDKSGLPNDRFSAERPEGSISTLTIQRTEQRDSAMYRCASSLALWGSSRSTDTQYFGPGTRLTVL.

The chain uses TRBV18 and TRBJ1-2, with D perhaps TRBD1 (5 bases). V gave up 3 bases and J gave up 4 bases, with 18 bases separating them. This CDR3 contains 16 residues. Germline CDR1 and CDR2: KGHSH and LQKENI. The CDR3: CASSPQKQGTGYGYTF. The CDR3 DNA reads TGTGCCAGCTCACCCCAGAAGCAGGGAACAGGCTATGGCTACACCTTC.

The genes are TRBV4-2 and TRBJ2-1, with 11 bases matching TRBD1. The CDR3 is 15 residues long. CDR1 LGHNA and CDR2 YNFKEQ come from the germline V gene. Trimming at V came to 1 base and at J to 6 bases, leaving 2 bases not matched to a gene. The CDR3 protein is CASSQVGQGGNEQFF. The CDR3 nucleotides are TGTGCCAGCAGCCAAGTGGGACAGGGGGGCAATGAGCAGTTCTTC.

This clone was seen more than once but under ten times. The DNA for the CDR3 is TGTGCCAGCAGCAAATTTAGTCAGGGGTCTGTCCTGGGTCAGCCCCAGCATTTT. Translation gives CASSKFSQGSVLGQPQHF. This rearrangement joins TRBV21-1 to TRBJ1-5; TRBD1, the table's D call, lacks a check against the DNA. TRBV21-1 is listed as a pseudogene. The CDR3 runs 18 residues.

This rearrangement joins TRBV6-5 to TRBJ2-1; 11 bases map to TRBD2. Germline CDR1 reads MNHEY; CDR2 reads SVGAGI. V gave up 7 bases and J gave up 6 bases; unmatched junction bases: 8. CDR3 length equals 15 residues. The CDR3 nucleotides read TGTGCCAGCACGCAAACTAGCGGGGGTCTCAATGAGCAGTTCTTC. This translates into CASTQTSGGLNEQFF.

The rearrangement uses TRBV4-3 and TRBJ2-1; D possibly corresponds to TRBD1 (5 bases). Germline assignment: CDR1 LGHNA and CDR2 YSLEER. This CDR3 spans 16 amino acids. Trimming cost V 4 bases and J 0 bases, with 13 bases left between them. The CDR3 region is CASSREGHSSYNEQFF. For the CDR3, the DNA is TGCGCCAGCAGCCGAGAAGGACATAGCTCCTACAATGAGCAGTTCTTC.

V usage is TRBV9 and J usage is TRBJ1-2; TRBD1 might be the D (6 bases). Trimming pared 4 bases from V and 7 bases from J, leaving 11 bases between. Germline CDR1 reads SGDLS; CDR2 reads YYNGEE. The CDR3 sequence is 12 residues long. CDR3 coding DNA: TGTGCCAGCAGCCACGGGGGGCGTGGCTACACCTTC. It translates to CASSHGGRGYTF.

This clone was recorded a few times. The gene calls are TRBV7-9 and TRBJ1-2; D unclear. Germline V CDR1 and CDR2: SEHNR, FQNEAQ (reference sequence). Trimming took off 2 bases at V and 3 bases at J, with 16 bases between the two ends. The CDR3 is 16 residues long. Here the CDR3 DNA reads TGTGCCAGCAGCTTAACTAGGGCAGGCCTTGACTATGGCTACACCTTC. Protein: CASSLTRAGLDYGYTF. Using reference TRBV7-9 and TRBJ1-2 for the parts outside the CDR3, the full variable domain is DTGVSQNPRHKITKRGQNVTFRCDPISEHNRLYWYRQTLGQGPEFLTYFQNEAQLEKSRLLSDRFSAERPKGSFSTLEIQRTEQGDSAMYLCASSLTRAGLDYGYTFGSGTRLTVV.

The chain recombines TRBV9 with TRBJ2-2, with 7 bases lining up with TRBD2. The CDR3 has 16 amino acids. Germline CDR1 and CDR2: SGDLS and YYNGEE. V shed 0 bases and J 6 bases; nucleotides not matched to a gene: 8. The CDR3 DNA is TGTGCCAGCAGCGTAGATTACGGGAGCGGGGCCGGGGAGCTGTTTTTT. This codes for CASSVDYGSGAGELFF. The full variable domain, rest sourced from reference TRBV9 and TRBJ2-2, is DSGVTQTPKHLITATGQRVTLRCSPRSGDLSVYWYQQSLDQGLQFLIQYYNGEERAKGNILERFSAQQFPDLHSELNLSSLELGDSALYFCASSVDYGSGAGELFFGEGSRLTVL.

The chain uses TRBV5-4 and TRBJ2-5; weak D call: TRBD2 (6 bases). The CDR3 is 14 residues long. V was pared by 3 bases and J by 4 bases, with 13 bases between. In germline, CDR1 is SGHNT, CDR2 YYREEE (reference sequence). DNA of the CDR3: TGTGCCAGCAGCTCGCGGGACGGCCGAGAGACCCAGTACTTC. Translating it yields CASSSRDGRETQYF.

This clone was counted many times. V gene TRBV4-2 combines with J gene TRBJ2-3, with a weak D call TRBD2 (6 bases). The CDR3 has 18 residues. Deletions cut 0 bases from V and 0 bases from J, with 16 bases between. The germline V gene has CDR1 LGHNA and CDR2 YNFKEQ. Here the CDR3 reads CASSQDNQGGPSTDTQYF. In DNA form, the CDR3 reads TGTGCCAGCAGCCAAGATAATCAAGGAGGGCCCAGCACAGATACGCAGTATTTT.